This TCR beta chain was captured in a study of T cell responses to AZD1222 COVID-19 vaccine. Study-wide findings and caveats: Two AZD1222 doses significantly raised spike-specific TCR breadth and depth over controls. Nearly half of the spike-specific TCRs reportedly recognize variant regions that carry no mutations. Donor demographics were predominantly white British with a female majority; clonal diversity may be underestimated.

This clone showed up just a few times. Antigen specificity is unknown. CDR3 size: 14 residues. Per the germline V gene, CDR1 is SEHNR and CDR2 is FQNEAQ (reference sequence). The V gene lost 1 base and the J gene lost 1 base, with 4 bases spanning the gap. The repertoire was sequenced with immunoSEQ multiplex PCR; TCRdb's copy has only in-frame clones and lacks some. The profile covers around 120,000 clones, with around 90% appearing a single time and just over 9.5% taken by the ten largest. The sequence came from an adult in good health. The V call is TRBV7-9, the J call TRBJ2-2; no definite D call. The sequencing used peripheral blood, collected on day 0 of AZD1222 vaccination. The CDR3 nucleotides are TGTGCCAGCAGCTTAGTGGAGAACACCGGGGAGCTGTTTTTT. Its translation is CASSLVENTGELFF.